This section outlines one TCR beta chain sequence together with its context. This sample was taken from a study of T cell responses to AZD1222 COVID-19 vaccine. The protocol was immunoSEQ multiplex PCR, while the TCRdb copy is restricted to in-frame clones and leaves out a portion. The table lists about 130,000 clones, approximately 85% of them singletons, with approximately 1.6% in the top ten. The CDR3 is 14 amino acids. Germline CDR1 and CDR2: SGHNT and YYREEE (reference sequence). V dropped 1 base and J dropped 0 bases, with 8 bases sitting between them. The source of this sequence is an adult in good health. The specimen comprised peripheral blood, sampled on day 0 of AZD1222 vaccination. This chain uses TRBV5-4 with TRBJ2-7, with D hard to call. In DNA, the CDR3 is TGTGCCAGCAGCTTGAGTACTCTCTCCTACGAGCAGTACTTC. Its protein is CASSLSTLSYEQYF.